Listed below are T cell receptor beta chains from one sample, sequenced in a study of glioma-infiltrating T cells after dendritic cell vaccination. Measured with immunoSEQ multiplex PCR; TCRdb has only the in-frame clones, and not every one. Of about 30,000 clones listed, over 90% are singletons. The sample was blood, taken before dendritic cell vaccination. These receptors all come from a human donor with glioblastoma. Each CDR3 is given with its conserved first and last residue. A D gene is named only where the DNA matches it firmly. Rows may omit the clone size; those that give it use once, few, many or a size class.

clone_size: NA; j_call: TRBJ2-5; v_call: TRBV29-1; d_call: TRBD2; cdr3_aa: CSVGGLAGEETQYF; cdr3_nt: TGCAGCGTTGGAGGACTAGCGGGGGAGGAGACCCAGTACTTC
clone_size: NA; j_call: TRBJ2-1; v_call: TRBV6-6; d_call: NA; cdr3_aa: CASSLMRDNEQFF; cdr3_nt: TGTGCCAGCAGTTTAATGAGGGACAATGAGCAGTTCTTC
clone_size: NA; j_call: TRBJ1-6; v_call: TRBV5-1; d_call: NA; cdr3_aa: CASKHSGGSPLHF; cdr3_nt: TGCGCCAGCAAGCATAGCGGGGGTTCACCCCTCCACTTT
clone_size: NA; j_call: TRBJ1-6; v_call: TRBV6-5; d_call: TRBD1; cdr3_aa: CASRRGQSNSPLHF; cdr3_nt: TGTGCCAGCAGGCGGGGACAGTCTAATTCCCCCCTCCACTTT
clone_size: NA; j_call: TRBJ1-1; v_call: TRBV12-5; d_call: NA; cdr3_aa: CASGADRNTEAFF; cdr3_nt: TGTGCTAGTGGTGCCGACAGGAACACTGAAGCTTTCTTT
clone_size: few; j_call: TRBJ2-1; v_call: TRBV5-1; d_call: TRBD2; cdr3_aa: CASSWIAGALYNEQFF; cdr3_nt: TGCGCCAGCAGCTGGATAGCGGGGGCCCTTTACAATGAGCAGTTCTTC
clone_size: NA; j_call: TRBJ2-7; v_call: TRBV5-6; d_call: TRBD1; cdr3_aa: CASTTEQGAYEQYF; cdr3_nt: TGTGCCAGCACCACAGAACAGGGGGCCTACGAGCAGTACTTC
clone_size: NA; j_call: TRBJ1-2; v_call: TRBV7-6; d_call: NA; cdr3_aa: CASSSFGGGYTF; cdr3_nt: TGTGCCAGCAGCTCCTTCGGGGGTGGCTACACCTTC
clone_size: NA; j_call: TRBJ1-2; v_call: TRBV5-1; d_call: TRBD1; cdr3_aa: CASSLEGTGGIDGYTF; cdr3_nt: TGCGCCAGCAGCTTGGAGGGGACAGGGGGTATTGATGGCTACACCTTC
clone_size: NA; j_call: TRBJ2-5; v_call: TRBV11-2; d_call: NA; cdr3_aa: CASSRRRGKETQYF; cdr3_nt: TGTGCCAGCAGCCGGCGGCGGGGAAAAGAGACCCAGTACTTC
clone_size: NA; j_call: TRBJ1-3; v_call: TRBV4-2; d_call: NA; cdr3_aa: CASSQEHGGNTIYF; cdr3_nt: TGTGCCAGCAGCCAAGAGCACGGGGGAAACACCATATATTTT
clone_size: NA; j_call: TRBJ1-5; v_call: TRBV2; d_call: NA; cdr3_aa: CASSERRINQPQHF; cdr3_nt: TGTGCCAGCAGTGAACGGCGGATCAATCAGCCCCAGCATTTT
clone_size: NA; j_call: TRBJ1-4; v_call: TRBV5-6; d_call: NA; cdr3_aa: CASSPDSRLKDEKLFF; cdr3_nt: TGTGCCAGCAGCCCCGACTCCCGCCTAAAGGATGAAAAACTGTTTTTT
clone_size: NA; j_call: TRBJ1-1; v_call: TRBV5-6; d_call: NA; cdr3_aa: CASSIDTARGAFF; cdr3_nt: TGTGCCAGCAGCATCGACACGGCCCGGGGAGCTTTCTTT
clone_size: NA; j_call: TRBJ2-1; v_call: TRBV5-1; d_call: TRBD2; cdr3_aa: CASSLTGGVGYNEQFF; cdr3_nt: TGCGCCAGCAGCCTCACCGGGGGGGTGGGCTACAATGAGCAGTTCTTC
clone_size: NA; j_call: TRBJ1-2; v_call: TRBV4-1; d_call: NA; cdr3_aa: CASSQRPGDDGYTF; cdr3_nt: TGCGCCAGCAGCCAAAGGCCAGGGGATGATGGCTACACCTTC
clone_size: NA; j_call: TRBJ1-5; v_call: TRBV10-3; d_call: NA; cdr3_aa: CAISDPSSVNSNQPQHF; cdr3_nt: TGTGCCATCAGTGACCCCTCCAGTGTCAATAGCAATCAGCCCCAGCATTTT
clone_size: NA; j_call: TRBJ1-2; v_call: TRBV6-1; d_call: TRBD1; cdr3_aa: CASRARTGTNYGYTF; cdr3_nt: TGTGCCAGCAGGGCCAGGACAGGGACTAACTATGGCTACACCTTC
clone_size: NA; j_call: TRBJ2-7; v_call: TRBV5-1; d_call: NA; cdr3_aa: CASSLDVRYEQYF; cdr3_nt: TGCGCCAGCAGCTTGGACGTACGGTACGAGCAGTACTTC
clone_size: NA; j_call: TRBJ1-1; v_call: TRBV10-3; d_call: NA; cdr3_aa: CAIRGILGGGTEAFF; cdr3_nt: TGTGCCATCAGGGGGATACTCGGGGGGGGCACTGAAGCTTTCTTT
clone_size: few; j_call: TRBJ2-1; v_call: TRBV4-1; d_call: NA; cdr3_aa: CASSGLFYNEQFF; cdr3_nt: TGCGCCAGCAGCGGACTCTTCTACAATGAGCAGTTCTTC
clone_size: NA; j_call: TRBJ1-1; v_call: TRBV2; d_call: TRBD1; cdr3_aa: CASTQDRAAFSAFF; cdr3_nt: TGTGCCAGCACCCAGGACAGGGCGGCCTTTTCGGCTTTCTTT
clone_size: NA; j_call: TRBJ2-2; v_call: TRBV2; d_call: TRBD1; cdr3_aa: CASSTNSDRAFNTGELFF; cdr3_nt: TGTGCCAGCAGCACAAATTCGGACAGGGCGTTCAACACCGGGGAGCTGTTTTTT
clone_size: NA; j_call: TRBJ1-6; v_call: TRBV6-1; d_call: TRBD1; cdr3_aa: CASFLGTGADSPLHF; cdr3_nt: TGTGCCAGCTTCCTCGGGACAGGGGCGGATTCCCCCCTCCACTTT
clone_size: NA; j_call: TRBJ1-2; v_call: TRBV7-2; d_call: NA; cdr3_aa: CASRVTDHYGYTF; cdr3_nt: TGTGCCAGCAGGGTGACAGACCACTATGGCTACACCTTC
clone_size: NA; j_call: TRBJ2-3; v_call: TRBV19; d_call: TRBD1; cdr3_aa: CASSYPTGGVTDTQYF; cdr3_nt: TGTGCCAGTAGTTACCCGACAGGGGGCGTCACAGATACGCAGTATTTT
clone_size: NA; j_call: TRBJ2-2; v_call: TRBV5-1; d_call: TRBD2; cdr3_aa: CASNRRGVNTGELFF; cdr3_nt: TGCGCCAGCAACCGCCGGGGGGTGAACACCGGGGAGCTGTTTTTT
clone_size: NA; j_call: TRBJ2-7; v_call: TRBV18; d_call: TRBD1; cdr3_aa: CASSPGTGGREQYF; cdr3_nt: TGTGCCAGCTCACCAGGGACAGGGGGAAGGGAGCAGTACTTC
clone_size: NA; j_call: TRBJ2-7; v_call: TRBV19; d_call: NA; cdr3_aa: CASSDRGAIIYEQYF; cdr3_nt: TGTGCCAGTAGTGATCGGGGGGCGATAATCTACGAGCAGTACTTC
clone_size: NA; j_call: TRBJ1-6; v_call: TRBV19; d_call: NA; cdr3_aa: CASSMNRDSPLHF; cdr3_nt: TGTGCCAGTAGTATGAACCGGGATTCACCCCTCCACTTT
clone_size: few; j_call: TRBJ1-2; v_call: TRBV10-1; d_call: NA; cdr3_aa: CASSPGNGDGYTF; cdr3_nt: TGCGCCAGCAGTCCGGGGAATGGGGATGGCTACACCTTC
clone_size: NA; j_call: TRBJ2-4; v_call: TRBV20-1; d_call: NA; cdr3_aa: CSASVQNIQYF; cdr3_nt: TGCAGTGCTTCTGTCCAAAACATTCAGTACTTC
clone_size: NA; j_call: TRBJ1-3; v_call: TRBV6-1; d_call: NA; cdr3_aa: CASTAGGGGGNTIYF; cdr3_nt: TGTGCCAGCACCGCGGGGGGTGGCGGTGGAAACACCATATATTTT
clone_size: NA; j_call: TRBJ2-5; v_call: TRBV5-1; d_call: NA; cdr3_aa: CASSAPSGQETQYF; cdr3_nt: TGCGCCAGCAGCGCGCCATCAGGTCAAGAGACCCAGTACTTC
clone_size: NA; j_call: TRBJ2-7; v_call: TRBV7-9; d_call: TRBD2; cdr3_aa: CASSATTSGEVEQYF; cdr3_nt: TGTGCCAGCAGCGCCACGACTAGCGGGGAAGTCGAGCAGTACTTC
clone_size: NA; j_call: TRBJ1-1; v_call: TRBV2; d_call: NA; cdr3_aa: CASSASGRAFF; cdr3_nt: TGTGCCAGCAGTGCGTCCGGGAGGGCTTTCTTT
clone_size: NA; j_call: TRBJ1-6; v_call: TRBV6-5; d_call: TRBD1; cdr3_aa: CASRSGQGNSPLHF; cdr3_nt: TGTGCCAGCAGAAGTGGACAGGGGAATTCACCCCTCCACTTT
clone_size: NA; j_call: TRBJ2-3; v_call: TRBV21-1; d_call: NA; cdr3_aa: CASGRLSTDTQYF; cdr3_nt: TGTGCCTCAGGGAGGTTAAGCACAGATACGCAGTATTTT
clone_size: NA; j_call: TRBJ2-7; v_call: TRBV10-3; d_call: TRBD2; cdr3_aa: CAISELTSGTSYEQYF; cdr3_nt: TGTGCCATCAGTGAGCTTACTAGCGGAACCTCCTACGAGCAGTACTTC
clone_size: NA; j_call: TRBJ2-1; v_call: TRBV4-1; d_call: TRBD2; cdr3_aa: CASSQSGTRGSNNEQFF; cdr3_nt: TGCGCCAGCAGCCAAAGCGGGACCCGGGGGAGTAACAATGAGCAGTTCTTC
clone_size: NA; j_call: TRBJ1-2; v_call: TRBV6-5; d_call: TRBD1; cdr3_aa: CASSQQGASGYTF; cdr3_nt: TGTGCCAGCAGCCAACAGGGGGCCAGTGGCTACACCTTC
clone_size: NA; j_call: TRBJ1-2; v_call: TRBV6-4; d_call: NA; cdr3_aa: CASSGGTQLGYTF; cdr3_nt: TGTGCCAGCAGTGGTGGGACTCAGCTGGGCTACACCTTC
clone_size: NA; j_call: TRBJ2-7; v_call: TRBV5-1; d_call: NA; cdr3_aa: CASSRAGDRGLSSYEQYF; cdr3_nt: TGCGCCAGCAGCCGAGCCGGGGATAGAGGCTTGAGCTCCTACGAGCAGTACTTC
clone_size: once; j_call: TRBJ2-7; v_call: TRBV25-1; d_call: TRBD2; cdr3_aa: CASGGLVAYEQYF; cdr3_nt: TGTGCCAGCGGCGGACTAGTAGCCTACGAGCAGTACTTC
clone_size: NA; j_call: TRBJ2-5; v_call: TRBV7-7; d_call: NA; cdr3_aa: CASRGTSPQETQYF; cdr3_nt: TGTGCTAGCAGAGGGACATCTCCGCAAGAGACCCAGTACTTC
clone_size: NA; j_call: TRBJ2-5; v_call: TRBV6-1; d_call: TRBD1; cdr3_aa: CASIRDRYQETQYF; cdr3_nt: TGTGCCAGCATCCGGGACAGGTACCAAGAGACCCAGTACTTC
clone_size: NA; j_call: TRBJ2-3; v_call: TRBV11-3; d_call: TRBD2; cdr3_aa: CASSFGGGAPTDTQYF; cdr3_nt: TGTGCCAGCAGCTTCGGCGGGGGAGCCCCCACAGATACGCAGTATTTT
clone_size: NA; j_call: TRBJ2-7; v_call: TRBV14; d_call: NA; cdr3_aa: CASSPFRGSEQYF; cdr3_nt: TGTGCCAGCAGCCCTTTTAGGGGCTCCGAGCAGTACTTC
clone_size: NA; j_call: TRBJ2-2; v_call: TRBV11-2; d_call: NA; cdr3_aa: CASSFSLTGELFF; cdr3_nt: TGTGCCAGCAGCTTTTCGTTGACCGGGGAGCTGTTTTTT
clone_size: NA; j_call: TRBJ2-2; v_call: TRBV5-1; d_call: TRBD1; cdr3_aa: CASSGTGGPPNTGELFF; cdr3_nt: TGCGCCAGCAGCGGGACAGGGGGGCCTCCGAACACCGGGGAGCTGTTTTTT
clone_size: NA; j_call: TRBJ1-3; v_call: TRBV4-1; d_call: NA; cdr3_aa: CASSPLGGLGLSGNTIYF; cdr3_nt: TGCGCCAGCAGCCCCCTAGGGGGTCTGGGGCTCTCTGGAAACACCATATATTTT
clone_size: once; j_call: TRBJ2-1; v_call: TRBV7-2; d_call: TRBD2; cdr3_aa: CASRLAGLRLTYNEQFF; cdr3_nt: TGTGCCAGCCGACTAGCGGGCCTCCGCCTAACCTACAATGAGCAGTTCTTC
clone_size: NA; j_call: TRBJ2-5; v_call: TRBV2; d_call: TRBD1; cdr3_aa: CASRGLDRVSETQYF; cdr3_nt: TGTGCCAGCAGGGGATTGGACAGGGTATCGGAGACCCAGTACTTC
clone_size: NA; j_call: TRBJ1-1; v_call: TRBV20-1; d_call: NA; cdr3_aa: CSATILPRAFF; cdr3_nt: TGCAGTGCTACTATACTCCCTCGGGCTTTCTTT